This T cell receptor beta chain emerged from a study of T cells in Graves' hyperthyroidism and ophthalmopathy. General study results and limits: Most thyroid clonotypes expanded above 0.001 were also detected in blood.

Exclusion criteria comprised uncontrolled infection, other autoimmune disease, pregnancy or lactation. Clinical symptoms, serum thyroxine and TRAb, thyroid ultrasound and orbital computed tomography were used for the diagnoses. This clonotype has a count of ten or more. Antigen: not known. What was amplified from RNA transcripts were TCR beta CDR3 regions. The HTBI primer set was used in a first-round RT-PCR of the TCR CDR3. TCRdb independently ran MiXCR on the multiplex PCR reads; one entry per CDR3 protein. The profile shows approximately 710,000 distinct CDR3 sequences, around 15% of them singletons. The CDR3 has 13 amino acids. V dropped 4 bases and J dropped 4; count of bases not matched to a gene: 3. Looked up from germline, CDR1 is SGHTA and CDR2 is FQGNSA.

The chain carries TRBV7-2 and TRBJ2-5, with TRBD1 matching 7 bases. The clonotype originates from a man aged 50 to 60 with Graves' hyperthyroidism. The material sequenced was blood. CDR3 sequence reads: CASSWGQLETQYF. In DNA form, the CDR3 reads TGTGCCAGCAGCTGGGGACAGTTAGAGACCCAGTACTTC. The full variable domain, completed using reference TRBV7-2 and TRBJ2-5, is GAGVSQSPSNKVTEKGKDVELRCDPISGHTALYWYRQSLGQGLEFLIYFQGNSAPDKSGLPSDRFSAERTGGSVSTLTIQRTQQEDSAVYLCASSWGQLETQYFGPGTRLLVL.